This T cell receptor beta chain was captured in a study of T cell responses to AZD1222 COVID-19 vaccine. Study outcomes and limitations: Just a handful of AZD1222 recipients were seropositive at baseline.

Profiled with immunoSEQ multiplex PCR; TCRdb holds only in-frame clones, not every one. The table shows 84,000 or so clones, with about 85% occurring only once. With 7 bases removed from V and 0 bases from J, the gap between germline ends came to 13 bases. Germline V lookup: CDR1 MNHEY, CDR2 SVGAGI. The CDR3 extends over 15 amino acids. There are a few counts of this clone. What it binds is not known. This TCR was recovered from an adult in good health. The V call is TRBV6-5, the J call TRBJ2-4; tentatively, D is TRBD1 or TRBD2 (5 bases each). Here the sequenced sample was peripheral blood, taken on day 0 of AZD1222 vaccination. CDR3 protein: CASTYTGTAKNIQYF. DNA for the CDR3: TGTGCCAGCACCTATACCGGGACAGCCAAAAACATTCAGTACTTC.